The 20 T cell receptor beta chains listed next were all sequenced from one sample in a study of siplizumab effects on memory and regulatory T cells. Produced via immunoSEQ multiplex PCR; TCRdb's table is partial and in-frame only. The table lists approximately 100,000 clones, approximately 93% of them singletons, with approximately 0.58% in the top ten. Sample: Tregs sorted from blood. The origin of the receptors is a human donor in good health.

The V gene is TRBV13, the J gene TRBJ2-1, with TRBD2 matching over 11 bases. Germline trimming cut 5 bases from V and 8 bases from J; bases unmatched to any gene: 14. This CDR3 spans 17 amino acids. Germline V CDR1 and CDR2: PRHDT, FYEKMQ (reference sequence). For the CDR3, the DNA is TGTGCCAGCAGCCAACCCCGTAGCGGGGGGGTGATCGATGAGCAGTTCTTC. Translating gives CASSQPRSGGVIDEQFF.

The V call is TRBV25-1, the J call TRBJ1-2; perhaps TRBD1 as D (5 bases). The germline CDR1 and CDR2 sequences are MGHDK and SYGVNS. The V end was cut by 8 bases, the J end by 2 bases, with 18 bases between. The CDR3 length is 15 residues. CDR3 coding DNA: TGTGCCAGCCATGGATTTTATGAGGGGAACTATGGCTACACCTTC. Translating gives CASHGFYEGNYGYTF.

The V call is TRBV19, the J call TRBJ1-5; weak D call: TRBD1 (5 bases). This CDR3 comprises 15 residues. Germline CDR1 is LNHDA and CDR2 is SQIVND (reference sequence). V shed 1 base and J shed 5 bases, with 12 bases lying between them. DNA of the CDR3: TGTGCCAGTAGTATAGTCAGAACGACAGATCAGCCCCAGCATTTT. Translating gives CASSIVRTTDQPQHF.

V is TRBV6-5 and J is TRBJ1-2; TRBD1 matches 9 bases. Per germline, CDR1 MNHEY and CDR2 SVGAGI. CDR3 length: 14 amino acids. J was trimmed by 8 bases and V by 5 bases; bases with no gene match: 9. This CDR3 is CASSRLQGAAGYTF. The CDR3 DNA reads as TGTGCCAGCAGTAGGCTACAGGGGGCGGCCGGCTACACCTTC.

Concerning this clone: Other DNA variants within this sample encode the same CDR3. CDR3 residues: CASSLAPNLAGSSYNEQFF. The CDR3 DNA reads TGCGCCAGCAGCTTGGCCCCGAACCTAGCGGGTTCCTCCTACAATGAGCAGTTCTTC. The chain is built from TRBV5-1 and TRBJ2-1; 8 bases align to TRBD2. There are 19 residues in the CDR3. J was trimmed by 0 bases and V by 0 bases; bases with no gene match: 11. Germline V CDR1 and CDR2: SGHRS, YFSETQ.

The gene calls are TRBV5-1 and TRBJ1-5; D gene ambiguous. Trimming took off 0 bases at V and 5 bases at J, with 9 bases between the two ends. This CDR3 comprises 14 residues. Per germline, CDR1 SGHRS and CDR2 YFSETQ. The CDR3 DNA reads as TGCGCCAGCAGCTTGGATCCAGAATATCAGCCCCAGCATTTT. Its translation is CASSLDPEYQPQHF.

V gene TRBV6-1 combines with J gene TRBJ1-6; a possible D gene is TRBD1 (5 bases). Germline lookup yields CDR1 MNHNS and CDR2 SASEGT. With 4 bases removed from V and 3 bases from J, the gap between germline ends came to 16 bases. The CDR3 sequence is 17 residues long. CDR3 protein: CASSGQGLRGYNSPLHF. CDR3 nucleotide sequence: TGTGCCAGCAGTGGCCAGGGTCTTCGGGGCTATAATTCACCCCTCCACTTT.

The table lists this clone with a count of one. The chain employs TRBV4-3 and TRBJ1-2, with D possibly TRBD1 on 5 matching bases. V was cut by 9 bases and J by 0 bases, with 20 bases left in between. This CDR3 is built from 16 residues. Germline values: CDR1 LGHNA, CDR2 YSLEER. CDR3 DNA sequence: TGCGCCAGTATAGCGCCTAAACAGGCGACTAACTATGGCTACACCTTC. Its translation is CASIAPKQATNYGYTF.

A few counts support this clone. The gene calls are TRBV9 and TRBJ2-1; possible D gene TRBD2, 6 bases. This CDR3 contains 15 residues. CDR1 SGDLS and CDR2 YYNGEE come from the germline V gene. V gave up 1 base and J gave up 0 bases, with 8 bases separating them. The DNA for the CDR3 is TGTGCCAGCAGCGTACGGGGGAGCTCCTACAATGAGCAGTTCTTC. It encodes CASSVRGSSYNEQFF.

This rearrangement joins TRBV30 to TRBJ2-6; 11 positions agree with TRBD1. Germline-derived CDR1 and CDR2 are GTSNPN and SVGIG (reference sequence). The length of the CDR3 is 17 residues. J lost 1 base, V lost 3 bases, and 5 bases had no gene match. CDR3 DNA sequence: TGTGCCTGGAGGTACCGGGACAGGGGGTCTGGGGCCAACGTCCTGACTTTC. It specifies CAWRYRDRGSGANVLTF.

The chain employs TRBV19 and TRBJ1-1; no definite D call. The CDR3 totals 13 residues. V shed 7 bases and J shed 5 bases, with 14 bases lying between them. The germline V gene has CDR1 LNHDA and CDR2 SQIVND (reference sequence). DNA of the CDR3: TGTGCCAGTAAAGAGGGTTTGTGGACTGAAGCTTTCTTT. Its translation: CASKEGLWTEAFF.

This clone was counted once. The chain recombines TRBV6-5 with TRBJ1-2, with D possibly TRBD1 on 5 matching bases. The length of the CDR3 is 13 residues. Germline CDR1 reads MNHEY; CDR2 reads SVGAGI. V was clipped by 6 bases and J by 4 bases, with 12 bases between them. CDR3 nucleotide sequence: TGTGCCAGCAGAACCGGGACGTCCTATGGCTACACCTTC. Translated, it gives CASRTGTSYGYTF.

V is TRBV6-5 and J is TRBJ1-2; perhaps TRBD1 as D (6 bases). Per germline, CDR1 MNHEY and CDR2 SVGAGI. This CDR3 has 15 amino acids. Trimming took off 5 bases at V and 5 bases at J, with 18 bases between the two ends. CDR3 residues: CASSPLAGEIYGYTF. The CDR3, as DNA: TGTGCCAGCAGTCCCCTTGCAGGGGAGATATATGGCTACACCTTC.

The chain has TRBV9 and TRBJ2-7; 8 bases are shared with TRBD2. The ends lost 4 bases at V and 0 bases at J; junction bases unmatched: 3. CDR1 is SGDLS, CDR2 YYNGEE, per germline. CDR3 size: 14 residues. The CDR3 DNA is TGTGCCAGCAGCCCCAGCGGGGGCTCCTACGAGCAGTACTTC. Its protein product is CASSPSGGSYEQYF.

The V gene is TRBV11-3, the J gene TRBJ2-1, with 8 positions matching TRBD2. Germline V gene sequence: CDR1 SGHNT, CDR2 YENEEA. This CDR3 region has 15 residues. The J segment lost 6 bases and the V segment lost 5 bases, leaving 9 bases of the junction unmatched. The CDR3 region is CASSPGLAVVNEQFF. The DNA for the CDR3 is TGTGCCAGCAGCCCCGGACTAGCCGTAGTCAATGAGCAGTTCTTC.

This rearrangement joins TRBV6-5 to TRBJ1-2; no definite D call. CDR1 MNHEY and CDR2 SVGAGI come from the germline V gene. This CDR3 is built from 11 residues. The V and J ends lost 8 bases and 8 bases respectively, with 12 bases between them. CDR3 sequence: CASFRPGGYTF. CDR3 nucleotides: TGTGCCAGCTTTCGGCCCGGGGGCTACACCTTC.

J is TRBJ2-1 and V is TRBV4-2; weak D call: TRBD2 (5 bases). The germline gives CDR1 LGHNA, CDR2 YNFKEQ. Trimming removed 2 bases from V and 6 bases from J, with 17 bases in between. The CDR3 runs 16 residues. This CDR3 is CASSQLRGLKSNEQFF. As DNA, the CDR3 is TGTGCCAGCAGCCAACTCCGAGGGCTCAAGAGCAATGAGCAGTTCTTC.

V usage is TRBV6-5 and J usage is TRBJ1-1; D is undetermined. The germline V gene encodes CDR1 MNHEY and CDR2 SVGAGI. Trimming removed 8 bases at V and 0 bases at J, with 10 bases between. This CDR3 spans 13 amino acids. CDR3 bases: TGTGCCAGCCAATCGAGGATGAACACTGAAGCTTTCTTT. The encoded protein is CASQSRMNTEAFF.

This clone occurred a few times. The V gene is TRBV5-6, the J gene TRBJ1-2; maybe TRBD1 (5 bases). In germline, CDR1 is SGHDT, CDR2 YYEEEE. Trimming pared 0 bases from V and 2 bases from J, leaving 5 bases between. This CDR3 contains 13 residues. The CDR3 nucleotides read TGTGCCAGCAGCTTGGGACAGAACTATGGCTACACCTTC. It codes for CASSLGQNYGYTF.

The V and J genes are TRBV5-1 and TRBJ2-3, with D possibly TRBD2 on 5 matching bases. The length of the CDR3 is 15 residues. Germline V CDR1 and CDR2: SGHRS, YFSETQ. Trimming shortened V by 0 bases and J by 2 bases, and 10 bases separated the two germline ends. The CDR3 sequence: CASSLASGDTDTQYF. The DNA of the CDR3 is TGCGCCAGCAGCTTGGCCAGCGGAGACACAGATACGCAGTATTTT.